This T cell receptor (beta chain) originates from a study of OX40 agonist ivuxolimab in advanced cancers. Study in general: Given to patients was ivuxolimab, an agonistic anti-OX40 (CD134) antibody. Prior anti-PD-1, anti-PD-L1 or anti-CTLA-4 therapy was allowed; 40% had some.

Profiling relied on immunoSEQ multiplex PCR, and the TCRdb table lists in-frame clones only, not all of them. The sample holds under 85,000 clones, about four fifths seen once. V lost 3 bases and J lost 4, with 14 bases in between. The CDR3 is 16 residues long. CDR1 and CDR2 (germline): SGDLS, YYNGEE. This TCR came from an adult with an advanced solid tumor such as melanoma, head and neck, liver or kidney cancer. This chain connects TRBV9 to TRBJ2-6; no reliable D call. The sequencing used CD4+ or CD8+ T cells sorted from blood, collected in a trial of the OX40 agonist ivuxolimab. The CDR3 loop is CASSATLGPGANVLTF. The CDR3 bases are TGTGCCAGCAGCGCCACTCTTGGCCCCGGGGCCAACGTCCTGACTTTC.